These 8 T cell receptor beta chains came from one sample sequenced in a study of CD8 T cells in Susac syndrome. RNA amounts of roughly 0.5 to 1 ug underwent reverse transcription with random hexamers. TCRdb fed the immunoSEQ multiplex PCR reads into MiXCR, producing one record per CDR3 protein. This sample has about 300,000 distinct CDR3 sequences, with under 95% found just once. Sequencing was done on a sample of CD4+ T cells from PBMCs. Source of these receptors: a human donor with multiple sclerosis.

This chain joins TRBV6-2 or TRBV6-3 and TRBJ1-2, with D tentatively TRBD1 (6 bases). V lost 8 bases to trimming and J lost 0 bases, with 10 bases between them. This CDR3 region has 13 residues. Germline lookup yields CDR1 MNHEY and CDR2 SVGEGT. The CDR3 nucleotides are TGTGCCAGCCGGGACACCGCTAACTATGGCTACACCTTC. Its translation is CASRDTANYGYTF.

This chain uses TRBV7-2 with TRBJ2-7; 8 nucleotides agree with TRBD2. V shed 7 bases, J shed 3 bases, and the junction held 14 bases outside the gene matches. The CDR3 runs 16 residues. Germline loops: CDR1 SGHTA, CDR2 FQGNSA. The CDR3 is CASTPDGTSGGYEQYF. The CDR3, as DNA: TGTGCCAGCACTCCGGACGGGACTAGTGGCGGCTACGAGCAGTACTTC.

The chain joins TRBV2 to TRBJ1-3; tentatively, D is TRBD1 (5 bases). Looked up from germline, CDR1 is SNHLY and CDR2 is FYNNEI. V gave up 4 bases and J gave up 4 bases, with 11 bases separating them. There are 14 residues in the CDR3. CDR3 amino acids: CASSAGFAGNTIYF. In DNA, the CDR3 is TGTGCCAGCAGTGCAGGGTTCGCCGGAAACACCATATATTTT.

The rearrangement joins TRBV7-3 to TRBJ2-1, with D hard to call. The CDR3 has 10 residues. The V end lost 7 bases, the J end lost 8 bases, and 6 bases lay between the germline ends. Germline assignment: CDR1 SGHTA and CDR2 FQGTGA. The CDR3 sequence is CASTHDEQFF. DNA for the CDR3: TGTGCCAGCACCCACGATGAGCAGTTCTTC.

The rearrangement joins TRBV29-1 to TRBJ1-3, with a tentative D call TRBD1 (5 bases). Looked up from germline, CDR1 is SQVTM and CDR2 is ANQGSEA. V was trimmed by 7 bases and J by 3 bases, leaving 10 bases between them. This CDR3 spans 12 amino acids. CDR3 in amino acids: CSGGEGGNTIYF. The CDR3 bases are TGCAGCGGAGGGGAGGGTGGAAACACCATATATTTT.

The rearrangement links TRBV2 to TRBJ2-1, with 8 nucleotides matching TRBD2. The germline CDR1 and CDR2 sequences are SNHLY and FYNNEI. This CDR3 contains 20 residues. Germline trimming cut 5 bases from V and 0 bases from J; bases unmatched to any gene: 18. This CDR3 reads CASSRDGKRGSSSSYNEQFF. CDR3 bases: TGTGCCAGCAGTAGGGACGGAAAGCGGGGGTCGTCGAGCTCCTACAATGAGCAGTTCTTC.

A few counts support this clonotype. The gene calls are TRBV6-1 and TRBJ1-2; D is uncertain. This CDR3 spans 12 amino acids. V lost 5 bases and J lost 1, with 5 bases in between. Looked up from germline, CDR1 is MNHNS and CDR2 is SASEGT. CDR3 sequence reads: CASSQLNYGYTF. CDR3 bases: TGTGCCAGCAGTCAACTTAACTATGGCTACACCTTC.

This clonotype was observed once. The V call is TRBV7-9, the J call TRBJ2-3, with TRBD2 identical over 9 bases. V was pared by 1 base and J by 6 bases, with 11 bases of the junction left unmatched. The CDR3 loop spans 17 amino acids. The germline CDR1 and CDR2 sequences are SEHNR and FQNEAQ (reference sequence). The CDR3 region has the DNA TGTGCCAGCAGCTTAGACCGGCGGGGGGGCCTGGTTGATACGCAGTATTTT. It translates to CASSLDRRGGLVDTQYF.